The rows below give T cell receptor beta chains drawn from one sample of a study of blood T cell repertoires in COVID-19. Repertoires were generated with immunoSEQ multiplex PCR, while TCRdb's copy carries only in-frame clones and drops some. The table records roughly 500,000 clones, 75% to 90% of them present only once. Sequencing was performed on peripheral blood. These receptors originate from a man aged 18 to 30 with COVID-19, enrolled during active disease. The CDR3 runs from the conserved cysteine through the conserved F or W. The D gene is left open where the match is weak. Size is stated for part of the rows, as once, few or many counts, or as a class when the clone is expanded.

clone size	D gene	V gene	J gene	CDR3 DNA	CDR3 protein
.	.	TRBV29-1	TRBJ2-4	TGCAGCGTCGGAGATACAGCCAAAAACATTCAGTACTTC	CSVGDTAKNIQYF
.	TRBD2	TRBV19	TRBJ2-1	TGTGCCAGTAAAAAGAAAGGGACTAGCGGGAACAATGAGCAGTTCTTC	CASKKKGTSGNNEQFF
.	TRBD2	TRBV5-4	TRBJ2-1	TGTGCCAGCAGCTCAAACGGACTAGCGGGGGTCATGGGGGAGCAGTTCTTC	CASSSNGLAGVMGEQFF
few	.	TRBV5-4	TRBJ2-3	TGTGCCAGCAGCCCGCCGGGCCTCACGGGGACAGATACGCAGTATTTT	CASSPPGLTGTDTQYF
.	TRBD1	TRBV6-6	TRBJ2-7	TGTGCCAGCAGTTACTCAGACAGGGGCTACGAGCAGTACTTC	CASSYSDRGYEQYF
.	.	TRBV5-1	TRBJ2-5	TGCGCCAGCAGCTTGGGAGGTAAAGAGACCCAGTACTTC	CASSLGGKETQYF
.	.	TRBV24-1	TRBJ2-1	TGTGCCACCAGTGCGAGACAGGACAACAACAATGAGCAGTTCTTC	CATSARQDNNNEQFF
.	TRBD2	TRBV7-9	TRBJ2-1	TGTGCCAGCAGCGACGGACTAGCGGCAGAGCAGTTCTTC	CASSDGLAAEQFF
.	TRBD2	TRBV6-5	TRBJ2-1	TGTGCCAGCGGGCTAGCGGGGATAGAGCAGTTCTTC	CASGLAGIEQFF
.	TRBD2	TRBV4-2	TRBJ2-3	TGTGCCAGCAGCCAAGAAGTTTCTGCGGGAGCGGGAGGAACGCAGTATTTT	CASSQEVSAGAGGTQYF
.	TRBD1	TRBV7-9	TRBJ1-1	TGTGCCAGCAGCCCCATCGGGACAGGGGGCGCGAACACTGAAGCTTTCTTT	CASSPIGTGGANTEAFF
.	.	TRBV12-3/TRBV12-4	TRBJ2-3	TGTGCCAGCAGTTTCGGTGGTACGCAGTATTTT	CASSFGGTQYF
.	TRBD2	TRBV4-1	TRBJ2-1	TGCGCCAGCAGCCATCCGGCGGGAGTTGAGCAGTTCTTC	CASSHPAGVEQFF
.	.	TRBV24-1	TRBJ2-3	TGTGCCACCAGTGAGAGGGACTCCCAAGGGGATACGCAGTATTTT	CATSERDSQGDTQYF
.	.	TRBV9	TRBJ2-1	TGTGCCAGCAGCTACGGGACACCTTTGCATGAGCAGTTCTTC	CASSYGTPLHEQFF
.	TRBD1	TRBV27	TRBJ2-7	TGTGCCAGCAACCCTACAGGGGCTGGCTCCTACGAGCAGTACTTC	CASNPTGAGSYEQYF
.	TRBD2	TRBV7-9	TRBJ2-1	TGTGCCAGCTCCGAGGGACTAGCGGGGATCTACAATGAGCAGTTCTTC	CASSEGLAGIYNEQFF